The 17 T cell receptor beta chains below were found in one sample sequenced in a study of circulating CD8 cells and anti-PD-1 response in melanoma. Four subsets defined by PD-1 and/or TIGIT were sorted from live CD3+CD8+TCRalphabeta+ cells. Using roughly 14 ng of total RNA, TCR libraries were made with the QIAseq Immune Repertoire TCR panel. Each CDR3 protein is one row after TCRdb ran MiXCR on the reads. The sample comprises some 470 distinct CDR3 sequences, roughly 6.5% of which are singletons, and roughly 43% rests with the top ten. The sequencing here drew on CD8+ T cells from PBMCs, taken at baseline or after one month of anti-PD-1 therapy (not recorded which). The receptors were gathered from a human donor with melanoma.

This clonotype is categorized as large. This chain uses TRBV5-4 with TRBJ2-3; D is uncertain. With 5 bases removed from V and 5 bases from J, the gap between germline ends came to 18 bases. Germline lookup yields CDR1 SGHNT and CDR2 YYREEE (reference sequence). This CDR3 has 15 residues. Here the CDR3 reads CASRVGSDPVDTQYF. The CDR3 coding sequence is TGTGCCAGCAGAGTGGGTTCAGACCCCGTAGATACGCAGTATTTT.

Judged by abundance, this clonotype is large. The CDR3 DNA reads as TGTGCCAGCAGCTCGCTTGTCACCGGGGAGCTGTTTTTT. Its translation: CASSSLVTGELFF. The rearrangement links TRBV4-2 to TRBJ2-2; no reliable D call. Germline CDR1 is LGHNA and CDR2 is YNFKEQ. The CDR3 has 13 amino acids. V was shortened by 5 bases and J by 4 bases, with 8 bases between the two germline ends.

This clonotype is large in the sample. This sequence joins TRBV29-1 and TRBJ2-3; no firm D call. V shed 3 bases and J shed 1 base, with 5 bases lying between them. Germline-derived CDR1 and CDR2 are SQVTM and ANQGSEA. CDR3 length equals 12 residues. CDR3 loop: CSVDGGTDTQYF. The CDR3 bases are TGCAGCGTTGATGGGGGCACAGATACGCAGTATTTT.

This clonotype appeared once. A much larger clonotype is one base distant, so this may be a read error. V and J are TRBV27 and TRBJ2-7; D perhaps matches TRBD2 (7 bases). The CDR3 loop spans 14 amino acids. The V gene's germline CDR1 is MNHEY and CDR2 SMNVEV (reference sequence). CDR3 sequence: CTSSLAGAKYEQYF. Written as DNA, the CDR3 is TGTACCAGCAGTTTGGCGGGGGCGAAATACGAGCAGTACTTC.

This clonotype is hyperexpanded within its sample. The CDR3 loop reads CASSSHLNTGELFF. In nucleotides, the CDR3 is TGTGCCAGCAGTTCACACTTGAACACCGGGGAGCTGTTTTTT. The chain has TRBV27 and TRBJ2-2; D is ambiguous. Trimming removed 4 bases from V and 1 base from J, with 7 bases in between. Looked up from germline, CDR1 is MNHEY and CDR2 is SMNVEV (reference sequence). The CDR3 extends over 14 amino acids.

In this sample, this clonotype is large. The CDR3 reads CASSLSGATDTQYF. DNA for the CDR3: TGTGCCAGCAGTTTATCGGGTGCCACAGATACGCAGTATTTT. The rearrangement joins TRBV27 to TRBJ2-3; the D is unclear. The CDR3 length is 14 residues. V was trimmed by 0 bases and J by 2 bases, leaving 6 bases between them. Looked up from germline, CDR1 is MNHEY and CDR2 is SMNVEV (reference sequence).

This clonotype ranks as large. The chain links TRBV4-1 to TRBJ2-3; possibly TRBD1 or TRBD2 for D (5 bases each). Germline loops: CDR1 MGHRA, CDR2 YSYEKL. Between the trimmed V and J ends, which lost 3 bases and 3 bases, there was a span of 10 bases. CDR3 length: 14 residues. CDR3 in amino acids: CASSHGALTDTQYF. DNA for the CDR3: TGCGCCAGCAGCCACGGGGCCCTTACAGATACGCAGTATTTT.

V and J are TRBV27 and TRBJ2-1; D remains unclear. Per the germline V gene, CDR1 is MNHEY and CDR2 is SMNVEV (reference sequence). CDR3 length: 12 residues. Deletions cut 8 bases from V and 3 bases from J, with 8 bases between. The chain's CDR3 is CASRDGYNEQFF. The CDR3 DNA follows: TGTGCCAGCCGTGACGGCTACAATGAGCAGTTCTTC.

In this sample, this clonotype is large. This sequence joins TRBV5-1 and TRBJ2-1, with D perhaps matching TRBD1 (7 bases). V lost 0 bases and J 7 bases, leaving 11 bases between the germline ends. Germline V lookup: CDR1 SGHRS, CDR2 YFSETQ. The CDR3 runs to 14 residues. The CDR3 is CASSLEGAGNEQFF. The CDR3 DNA reads as TGCGCCAGCAGCTTGGAGGGGGCGGGAAATGAGCAGTTCTTC.

By proportion, this clonotype is large (0.1 to 1%). V gene TRBV6-6 combines with J gene TRBJ2-7, with D unresolved. The CDR3 sequence is 15 residues long. From germline, CDR1 is MNHNY and CDR2 SVGAGI (reference sequence). Trimming removed 0 bases at V and 5 bases at J, with 14 bases between. This chain's CDR3 is CASSYSLPPGDEQYF. Here the CDR3 DNA reads TGTGCCAGCAGTTACTCATTGCCCCCCGGCGACGAGCAGTACTTC.

This clonotype is medium-sized. The V gene is TRBV20-1, the J gene TRBJ2-1, with D tentatively TRBD2 (5 bases). The CDR3 is 13 residues long. Germline V gene data show CDR1 as DFQATT and CDR2 as SNEGSKA (reference sequence). The germline V and J ends were trimmed by 6 bases and 5 bases, with 14 bases remaining between them. The CDR3 DNA reads TGCAGTGCGGGCCAAGGCGGGCACAATGAGCAGTTCTTC. This sequence encodes CSAGQGGHNEQFF.

This clonotype qualifies as large (0.1 to 1%). The chain employs TRBV27 and TRBJ1-2; perhaps TRBD1 as D (6 bases). This CDR3 region has 14 residues. Germline CDR1 and CDR2: MNHEY and SMNVEV (reference sequence). Trimming left V 6 bases short and J 4 bases short, with 15 bases between. CDR3 DNA sequence: TGTGCCAGCAGCGAGGGGGGGCAAAGCTATGGCTACACCTTC. Its translation is CASSEGGQSYGYTF.

In its sample, this clonotype is medium-sized. The rearrangement uses TRBV12-3 or TRBV12-4 and TRBJ2-2; a weak D match, TRBD1 (5 bases). V lost 9 bases and J 6 bases, leaving 11 bases between the germline ends. The CDR3 is 12 residues long. CDR3 nucleotide sequence: TGTGCCAGTCTCAGGGCGCCCGGGGAGCTGTTTTTT. Translation gives CASLRAPGELFF.

This clonotype is large within its sample. This chain joins TRBV19 and TRBJ2-3; 7 bases match TRBD2. J was trimmed by 0 bases and V by 1 base; bases with no gene match: 7. This CDR3 spans 17 amino acids. Looked up from germline, CDR1 is LNHDA and CDR2 is SQIVND (reference sequence). CDR3 coding DNA: TGTGCCAGTAGTATAGTCCTCAGCGGGGTTAGCACAGATACGCAGTATTTT. Protein sequence: CASSIVLSGVSTDTQYF.

Relative to its sample, this clonotype is large. This sequence joins TRBV29-1 and TRBJ2-3, with D unresolved. Trimming pared 4 bases from V and 0 bases from J, leaving 14 bases between. Germline loops: CDR1 SQVTM, CDR2 ANQGSEA. The CDR3 contains 15 residues. CDR3 in amino acids: CSVVLAATSTDTQYF. CDR3 sequence (DNA): TGCAGCGTTGTCCTGGCAGCGACTAGCACAGATACGCAGTATTTT.

In its sample, this clonotype ranks as large (0.1 to 1%). The chain links TRBV29-1 to TRBJ2-7; 9 bases are a match to TRBD1. The germline V gene has CDR1 SQVTM and CDR2 ANQGSEA. V dropped 7 bases and J dropped 2; count of bases not matched to a gene: 3. The CDR3 sequence is 12 residues long. This CDR3 is CSAGTGTYEQYF. The CDR3, as DNA: TGCAGCGCCGGGACAGGGACCTACGAGCAGTACTTC.

This clonotype was counted between two and nine times. A clone one base away is much larger, so this may be a read error. DNA for the CDR3: TGTGCCAGCAGTTACGTAACGAATGAGCAGTCCTTC. Its protein product is CASSYVTNEQSF. V is TRBV6-6 and J is TRBJ2-1; D not resolved. CDR1 and CDR2 (germline): MNHNY, SVGAGI (reference sequence). CDR3 size: 12 residues.